Each of the 5 T cell receptor beta chains below was sequenced from the same sample in a study of blood T cells in healthy people across ages. The authors ran a second PCR of roughly 6 to 12 cycles using a sample-barcoded 5' primer and a J-beta primer mix. Via MiXCR, TCRdb re-called the 5' RACE reads, giving one row per CDR3 protein. This table has under 1 million distinct CDR3 sequences, under 55% appearing once. Input material: blood. The receptors originated from a man aged 55 to 70 in good health.

This clonotype was counted between two and nine times. The chain combines TRBV12-3 or TRBV12-4 with TRBJ2-4; D remains unclear. The end of the DNA is better explained by TRBJ2-7, so the J call may be wrong. The CDR3 loop spans 15 amino acids. The CDR3 DNA follows: TGTGCCAGCAGTTTAGAAACGCCCCGGAGCTACGAGCAGTACTTC. Amino acids: CASSLETPRSYEQYF.

The count of this clonotype is one. At one of its ends the junction is not consistent with the germline gene, which may arise from a read error. V gene TRBV9 combines with J gene TRBJ2-1; no clear D. The CDR3 runs 16 residues. Germline-derived CDR1 and CDR2 are SGDLS and YYNGEE. CDR3 amino acids: CASSVVAEFSYNEQFF. CDR3 sequence (DNA): TGTGCCAGCAGCGTAGTGGCGGAATTCTCCTACAACGAGCAGTTCTTC.

The chain combines TRBV30 with TRBJ2-1; TRBD2 matches at 8 bases. Trimming took 8 bases from V and 8 from J; bases not matched to a gene: 11. CDR1 and CDR2 from the germline V gene are GTSNPN and SVGIG (reference sequence). There are 13 residues in the CDR3. The CDR3 here is CARSRGGVDEQFF. In DNA, the CDR3 is TGTGCCCGAAGCCGGGGGGGCGTAGATGAGCAGTTCTTC.

The genes are TRBV19 and TRBJ2-7; no clear D gene. V was shortened by 1 base and J by 2 bases, with 12 bases between the two germline ends. The germline V gene encodes CDR1 LNHDA and CDR2 SQIVND (reference sequence). The CDR3 is 15 amino acids. The CDR3 DNA reads TGTGCCAGTAGTATAGGCATCGGAGATACCTACGAGCAGTACTTC. It codes for CASSIGIGDTYEQYF.

The chain joins TRBV20-1 to TRBJ2-5; 11 nucleotides agree with TRBD1. There are 17 residues in the CDR3. CDR1 is DFQATT and CDR2 is SNEGSKA in the germline V gene (reference sequence). V lost 3 bases to trimming and J lost 1 base; unmatched junction nucleotides: 10. CDR3 in amino acids: CSASRSGTGGSQETQYF. In DNA, the CDR3 is TGCAGTGCTAGCCGATCCGGGACAGGGGGGTCCCAAGAGACCCAGTACTTC.